The 13 T cell receptor beta chains below all came from one sample that was sequenced in a study of shared clonotypes between healthy human individuals. The data were produced by immunoSEQ multiplex PCR, yet TCRdb's version contains in-frame clones alone and is incomplete. The sample yields roughly 2 million clones, 85% to 95% seen once. Source material: naive CD4+ T cells sorted from blood. The subset is: CD45RA+ positively selected. The receptors were gathered from a young man in good health.

This chain joins TRBV28 and TRBJ1-6, with D unclear. V lost 5 bases to trimming and J lost 7 bases, with 15 bases between them. Germline V gives CDR1 MDHEN, CDR2 SYDVKM. The CDR3 totals 15 residues. CDR3 in DNA: TGTGCCAGCAGTCTCCCCCAGGCAGCGAATTCACCCCTCCACTTT. It is translated as CASSLPQAANSPLHF.

This clone is a singleton in its sample. This same CDR3 is encoded by further DNA sequences in the sample. The V gene is TRBV5-1, the J gene TRBJ2-1; the D is unclear. The CDR3 spans 16 residues. Germline CDR1 and CDR2: SGHRS and YFSETQ. Trimming left V 1 base short and J 0 bases short, with 11 bases between. For the CDR3, the DNA is TGCGCCAGCAGCTTGCAACCAGCGAGCTCCTACAATGAGCAGTTCTTC. It translates to CASSLQPASSYNEQFF.

J is TRBJ2-2 and V is TRBV6-6; 7 bases map to TRBD2. CDR1 is MNHNY and CDR2 is SVGAGI in the germline V gene (reference sequence). V dropped 2 bases and J dropped 4; count of bases not matched to a gene: 7. This CDR3 spans 16 amino acids. The CDR3 is CASSYDAGAVTGELFF. CDR3 nucleotide sequence: TGTGCCAGCAGTTACGACGCGGGAGCGGTCACCGGGGAGCTGTTTTTT.

The chain employs TRBV5-1 and TRBJ2-3; tentative D call: TRBD1 (6 bases). V was trimmed by 3 bases and J by 2 bases, leaving 13 bases between them. This CDR3 has 15 amino acids. In germline, CDR1 is SGHRS, CDR2 YFSETQ. The DNA for the CDR3 is TGCGCCAGCAGCTGGACAGAGACCGTCACAGATACGCAGTATTTT. It specifies CASSWTETVTDTQYF.

The genes are TRBV5-4 and TRBJ2-1; TRBD2 agrees at 13 bases. CDR3 length: 17 amino acids. After removal of 3 bases from V and 1 base from J, the junction contained 4 bases not matched to a gene. Looked up from germline, CDR1 is SGHNT and CDR2 is YYREEE (reference sequence). The CDR3 DNA is TGTGCCAGCAGCTCTGGACTAGCGGGAGCTTCCTACAATGAGCAGTTCTTC. It codes for CASSSGLAGASYNEQFF.

The chain uses TRBV28 and TRBJ1-2, with 12 bases matching TRBD1. The CDR3 sequence is 15 residues long. Looked up from germline, CDR1 is MDHEN and CDR2 is SYDVKM. V gave up 5 bases and J gave up 4 bases; unmatched junction bases: 5. DNA for the CDR3: TGTGCCAGCAGTGCCGGGACAGGGGGCCGCTATGGCTACACCTTC. This translates into CASSAGTGGRYGYTF.

This clone was counted once. The CDR3 nucleotides read TGTGCCTGGACTCATCCGCCAGCGGGTATCGCTGAAGCTTTCTTT. Protein: CAWTHPPAGIAEAFF. The gene calls are TRBV30 and TRBJ1-1; D is undetermined. Germline lookup yields CDR1 GTSNPN and CDR2 SVGIG (reference sequence). This CDR3 has 15 residues. Trimming cost V 4 bases and J 6 bases, with 21 bases left between them. The variable domain in full, completed from reference TRBV30 and TRBJ1-1, reads SQTIHQWPATLVQPVGSPLSLECTVEGTSNPNLYWYRQAAGRGLQLLFYSVGIGQISSEVPQNLSASRPQDRQFILSSKKLLLSDSGFYLCAWTHPPAGIAEAFFGQGTRLTVV.

A remark on this clone: Other DNA sequences in the sample encode the same CDR3. The gene calls are TRBV2 and TRBJ1-6; tentative D call: TRBD1 (6 bases). Trimming pared 5 bases from V and 4 bases from J, leaving 12 bases between. CDR3 length: 15 amino acids. Looked up from germline, CDR1 is SNHLY and CDR2 is FYNNEI. CDR3 sequence reads: CASSPTGNYNSPLHF. The CDR3 coding sequence is TGTGCCAGCAGTCCAACAGGGAATTATAATTCACCCCTCCACTTT.

In the case of this clone: This sample also contains other DNA sequences that code for the same CDR3. The V call is TRBV27, the J call TRBJ2-7, with 9 nucleotides matching TRBD1. V shed 0 bases, J shed 2 bases, and the junction held 2 bases outside the gene matches. The CDR3 spans 15 residues. Germline V gene lookup returns CDR1 MNHEY and CDR2 SMNVEV (reference sequence). The CDR3 DNA sequence: TGTGCCAGCAGTTTATCGACAGGGGGTACCTACGAGCAGTACTTC. As protein: CASSLSTGGTYEQYF.

The rearrangement links TRBV2 to TRBJ2-5, with unresolved D. Germline lookup yields CDR1 SNHLY and CDR2 FYNNEI. Trimming took 6 bases from V and 4 from J, leaving 9 bases between them. This CDR3 contains 12 residues. The chain's CDR3 is CASSRTTETQYF. The CDR3 bases are TGTGCCAGCAGCAGAACTACAGAGACCCAGTACTTC.

The chain employs TRBV11-2 and TRBJ1-1, with no clear D. Germline V gene data show CDR1 as SGHAT and CDR2 as FQNNGV. The V gene lost 1 base and the J gene lost 8 bases, with 14 bases spanning the gap. This CDR3 has 14 residues. This chain's CDR3 is CASSLGGPNGEAFF. The CDR3 nucleotides are TGTGCCAGCAGCTTAGGAGGACCAAATGGGGAAGCTTTCTTT.

On this clone itself: At one of its ends the junction is not consistent with the germline gene, which may arise from a read error. The chain uses TRBV6-1 and TRBJ2-3, with a possible D match to TRBD2 (6 bases). The CDR3 consists of 11 residues. CDR1 is MNHNS, CDR2 SASEGT, per germline. DNA for the CDR3: TGTGCCGGCAGGACACTAGCTGGGCTGTATTTT. Translating gives CAGRTLAGLYF.

Points on this clone: Other DNA sequences from this sample encode an identical CDR3 as well. The gene calls are TRBV7-2 and TRBJ1-5; 10 bases line up with TRBD1. The germline V gene has CDR1 SGHTA and CDR2 FQGNSA. V shed 5 bases, J shed 4 bases, and the junction held 2 bases outside the gene matches. The CDR3 runs 14 residues. The CDR3 DNA is TGTGCCAGCAGCCGGGGACAGGGGAATCAGCCCCAGCATTTT. It is translated as CASSRGQGNQPQHF.